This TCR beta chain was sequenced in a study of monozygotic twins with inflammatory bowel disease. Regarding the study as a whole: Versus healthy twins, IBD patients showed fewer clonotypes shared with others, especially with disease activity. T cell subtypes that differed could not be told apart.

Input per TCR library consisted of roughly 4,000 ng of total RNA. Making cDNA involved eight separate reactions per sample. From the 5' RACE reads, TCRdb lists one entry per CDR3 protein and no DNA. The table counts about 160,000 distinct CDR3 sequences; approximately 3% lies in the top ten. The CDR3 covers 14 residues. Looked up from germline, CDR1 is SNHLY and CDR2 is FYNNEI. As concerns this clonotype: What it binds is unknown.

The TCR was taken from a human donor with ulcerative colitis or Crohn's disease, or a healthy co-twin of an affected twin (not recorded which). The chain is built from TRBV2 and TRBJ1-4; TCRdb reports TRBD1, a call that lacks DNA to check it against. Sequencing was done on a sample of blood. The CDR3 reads CASAPGATNEKLFF.